This TCR beta chain was obtained from a study of blood T cell repertoires in COVID-19. The CDR3 has 15 residues. The V end was cut by 3 bases, the J end by 0 bases, with 7 bases between. Germline CDR1 reads SGHNT; CDR2 reads YYREEE (reference sequence). Method: immunoSEQ multiplex PCR; TCRdb's copy keeps in-frame clones and lacks some. The sample carries roughly 230,000 clones, 65% to 85% recorded once. Sequenced sample: peripheral blood. This TCR was sampled from a man between 50 and 59 years old with active or convalescent COVID-19. V and J are TRBV5-4 and TRBJ1-6; a weak D match, TRBD1 (5 bases). The CDR3 nucleotides are TGTGCCAGCAGCTGGGGCAGCTCCTATAATTCACCCCTCCACTTT. This gives the protein CASSWGSSYNSPLHF.